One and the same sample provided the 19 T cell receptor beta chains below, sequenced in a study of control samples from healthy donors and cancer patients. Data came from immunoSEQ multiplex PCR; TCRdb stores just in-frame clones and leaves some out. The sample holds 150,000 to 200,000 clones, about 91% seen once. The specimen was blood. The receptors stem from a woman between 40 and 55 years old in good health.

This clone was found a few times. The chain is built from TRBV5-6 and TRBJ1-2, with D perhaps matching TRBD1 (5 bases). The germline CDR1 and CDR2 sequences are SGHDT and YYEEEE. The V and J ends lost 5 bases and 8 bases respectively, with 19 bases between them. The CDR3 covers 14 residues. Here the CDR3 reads CASSLVGTEEGYTF. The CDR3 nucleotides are TGTGCCAGCAGTCTGGTGGGGACGGAGGAGGGCTACACCTTC.

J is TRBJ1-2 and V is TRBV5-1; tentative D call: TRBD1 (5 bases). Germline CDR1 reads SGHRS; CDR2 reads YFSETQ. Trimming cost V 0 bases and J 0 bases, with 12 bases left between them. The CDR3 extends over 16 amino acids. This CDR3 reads CASSLGQTPANYGYTF. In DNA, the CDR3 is TGCGCCAGCAGCTTGGGACAGACCCCAGCTAACTATGGCTACACCTTC.

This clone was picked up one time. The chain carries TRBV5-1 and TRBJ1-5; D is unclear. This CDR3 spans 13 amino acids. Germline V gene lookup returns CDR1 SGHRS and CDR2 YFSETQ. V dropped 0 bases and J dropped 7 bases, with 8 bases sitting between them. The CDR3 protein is CASSLDWEQPQHF. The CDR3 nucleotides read TGCGCCAGCAGCTTGGACTGGGAACAGCCCCAGCATTTT.

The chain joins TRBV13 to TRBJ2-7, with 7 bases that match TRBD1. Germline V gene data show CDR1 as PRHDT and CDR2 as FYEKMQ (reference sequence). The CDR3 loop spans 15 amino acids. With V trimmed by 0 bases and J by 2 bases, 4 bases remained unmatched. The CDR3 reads CASSLGDRVPYEQYF. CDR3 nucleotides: TGTGCCAGCAGCTTAGGCGACAGGGTCCCCTACGAGCAGTACTTC.

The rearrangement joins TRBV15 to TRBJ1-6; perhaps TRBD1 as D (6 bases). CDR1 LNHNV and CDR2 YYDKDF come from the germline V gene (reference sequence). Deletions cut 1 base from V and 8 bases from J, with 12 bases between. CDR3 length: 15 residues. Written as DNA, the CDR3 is TGTGCCACCAGCAGAGTGGGACATATTGATTCACCCCTCCACTTT. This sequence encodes CATSRVGHIDSPLHF.

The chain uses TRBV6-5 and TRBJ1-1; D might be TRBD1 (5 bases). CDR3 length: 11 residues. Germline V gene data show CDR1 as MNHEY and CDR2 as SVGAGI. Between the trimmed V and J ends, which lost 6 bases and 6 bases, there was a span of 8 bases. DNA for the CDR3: TGTGCCAGCAGCAGGGTCGCTGAAGCTTTCTTT. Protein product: CASSRVAEAFF.

For the CDR3, the DNA is TGTGCCAGCAGCCAGAGCGAGCGTCAGTTCTTC. It yields the protein CASSQSERQFF. The gene calls are TRBV3-1 (or the pseudogene TRBV3-2) and TRBJ2-1; D not certain. This CDR3 has 11 amino acids. V gave up 3 bases and J gave up 13 bases, with 10 bases separating them. The germline V gene has CDR1 LGHDT and CDR2 YNNKEL (reference sequence).

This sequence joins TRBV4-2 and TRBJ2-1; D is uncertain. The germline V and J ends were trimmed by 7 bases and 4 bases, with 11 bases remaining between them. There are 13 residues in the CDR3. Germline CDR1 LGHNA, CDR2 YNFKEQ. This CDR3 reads CASKGPRYNEQFF. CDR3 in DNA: TGTGCCAGCAAGGGCCCCAGGTACAATGAGCAGTTCTTC.

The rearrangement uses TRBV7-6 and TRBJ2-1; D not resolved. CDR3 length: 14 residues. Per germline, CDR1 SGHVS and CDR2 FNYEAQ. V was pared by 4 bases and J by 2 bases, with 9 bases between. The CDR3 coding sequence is TGTGCCAGCAGCTCCTCAGGCACCTACAATGAGCAGTTCTTC. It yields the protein CASSSSGTYNEQFF.

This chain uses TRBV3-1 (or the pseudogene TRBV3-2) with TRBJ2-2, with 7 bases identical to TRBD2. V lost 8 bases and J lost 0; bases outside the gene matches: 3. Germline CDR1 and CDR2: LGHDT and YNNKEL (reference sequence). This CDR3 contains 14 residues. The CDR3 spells CASLGLSNTGELFF. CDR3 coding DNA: TGTGCCAGCCTGGGACTATCGAACACCGGGGAGCTGTTTTTT.

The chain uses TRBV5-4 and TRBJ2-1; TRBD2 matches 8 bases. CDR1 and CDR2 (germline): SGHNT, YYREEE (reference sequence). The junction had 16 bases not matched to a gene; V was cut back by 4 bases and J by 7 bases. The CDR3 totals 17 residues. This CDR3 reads CASSATAGTRLGNEQFF. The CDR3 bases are TGTGCCAGCAGCGCAACCGCCGGGACTAGGCTTGGGAATGAGCAGTTCTTC.

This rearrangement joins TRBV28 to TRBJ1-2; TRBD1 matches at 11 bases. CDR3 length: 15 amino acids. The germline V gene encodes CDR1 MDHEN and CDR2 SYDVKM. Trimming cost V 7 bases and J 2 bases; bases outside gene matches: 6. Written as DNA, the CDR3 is TGTGCCAGCACCTCCGGGACAGGGGGGAACTATGGCTACACCTTC. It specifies CASTSGTGGNYGYTF.

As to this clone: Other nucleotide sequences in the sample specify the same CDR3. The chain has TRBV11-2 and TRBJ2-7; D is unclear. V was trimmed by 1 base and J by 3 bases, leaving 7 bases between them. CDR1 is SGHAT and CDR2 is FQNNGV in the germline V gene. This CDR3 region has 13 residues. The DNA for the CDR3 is TGTGCCAGCAGCTTAGGTGCGGTCTACGAGCAGTACTTC. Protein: CASSLGAVYEQYF.

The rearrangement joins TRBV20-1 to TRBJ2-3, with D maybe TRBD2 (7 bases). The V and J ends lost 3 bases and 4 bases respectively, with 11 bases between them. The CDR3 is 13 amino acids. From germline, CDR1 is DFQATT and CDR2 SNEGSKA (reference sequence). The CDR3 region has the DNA TGCAGTGCTAGTGGCGGGGGCGCAGATACGCAGTATTTT. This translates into CSASGGGADTQYF.

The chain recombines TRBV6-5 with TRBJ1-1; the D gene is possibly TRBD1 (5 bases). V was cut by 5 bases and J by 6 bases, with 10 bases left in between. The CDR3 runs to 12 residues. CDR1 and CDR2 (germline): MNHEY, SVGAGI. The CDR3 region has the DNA TGTGCCAGCAGTCAGGGTTTACCTGAAGCTTTCTTT. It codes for CASSQGLPEAFF.

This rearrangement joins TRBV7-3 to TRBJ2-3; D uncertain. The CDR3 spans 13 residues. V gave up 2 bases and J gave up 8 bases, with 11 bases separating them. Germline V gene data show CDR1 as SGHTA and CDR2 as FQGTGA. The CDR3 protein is CASSLAARGTQYF. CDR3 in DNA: TGTGCCAGCAGCTTAGCGGCTAGAGGTACGCAGTATTTT.

The CDR3 DNA reads TGTGCCAGCAGCTTCAGGGTTGGCTACACCTTC. The encoded protein is CASSFRVGYTF. This chain joins TRBV11-3 and TRBJ1-2; TRBD1 might be the D (5 bases). The CDR3 is 11 amino acids. Germline values: CDR1 SGHNT, CDR2 YENEEA. V was cut by 3 bases and J by 7 bases, with 6 bases left in between.

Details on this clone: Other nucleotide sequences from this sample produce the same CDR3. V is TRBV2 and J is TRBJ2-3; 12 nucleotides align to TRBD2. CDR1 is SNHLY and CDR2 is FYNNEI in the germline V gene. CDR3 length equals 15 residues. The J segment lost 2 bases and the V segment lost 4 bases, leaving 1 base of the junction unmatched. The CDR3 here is CASSGLAGVTDTQYF. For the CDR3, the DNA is TGTGCCAGCAGTGGACTAGCGGGGGTCACAGATACGCAGTATTTT.

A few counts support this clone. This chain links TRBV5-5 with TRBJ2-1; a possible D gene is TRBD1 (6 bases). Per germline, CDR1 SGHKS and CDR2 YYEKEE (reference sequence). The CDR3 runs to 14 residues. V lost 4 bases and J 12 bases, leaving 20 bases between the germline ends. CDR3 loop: CASSLGQSYEMQFF. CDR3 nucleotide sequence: TGTGCCAGCAGCCTAGGACAGTCTTACGAAATGCAGTTCTTC. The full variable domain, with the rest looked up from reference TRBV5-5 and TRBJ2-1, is DAGVTQSPTHLIKTRGQQVTLRCSPISGHKSVSWYQQVLGQGPQFIFQYYEKEERGRGNFPDRFSARQFPNYSSELNVNALLLGDSALYLCASSLGQSYEMQFFGPGTRLTVL.